This T cell receptor (beta chain) was captured by sequencing in a study of beta chain features in type 1 diabetes. Germline-derived CDR1 and CDR2 are GTSNPN and SVGIG (reference sequence). This CDR3 is built from 12 residues. V was clipped by 0 bases and J by 13 bases, with 12 bases between them. This clone was seen a handful of times. Since all of the isolated RNA was reverse transcribed, expressed TCRB transcripts were what got sequenced. TCRdb keeps only in-frame clones here, not all; method: immunoSEQ multiplex PCR. The sample lists 400,000 to 450,000 clones; over 11% were seen once. Material for sequencing was naive CD4+ T cells from blood. V is TRBV30 and J is TRBJ1-4, with D uncertain. This receptor was identified in a man aged 25 to 45 in good health. CDR3 sequence reads: CAWSVPPGSLFF. The CDR3 nucleotides are TGTGCCTGGAGTGTACCCCCGGGGTCACTGTTTTTT.